Shown below are 16 T cell receptor beta chains from a single sample sequenced in a study of cytomegalovirus exposure and HLA in healthy donors (dated by TCRdb to 2016 to 2017). Receptor libraries were prepared by the immunoSEQ multiplex PCR assay. TCRdb took this table from immuneACCESS and kept in-frame rearrangements with V and J called. Such tables lack part of the clones; where checked against another copy, unresolved V genes explain under half of the gap, and the rest is unexplained. The sample table contains tens of thousands of clones; only one count was recorded for roughly 95% of them. About 0.7% of the sample rests with the top ten. Input material: PBMCs. The receptors shown here come from a woman younger than 30 in good health and CMV-seronegative.

V usage is TRBV25-1 and J usage is TRBJ2-3; no clear D gene. Trimming took off 2 bases at V and 3 bases at J, with 3 bases between the two ends. Germline V lookup: CDR1 MGHDK, CDR2 SYGVNS. The CDR3 covers 12 residues. Here the CDR3 DNA reads TGTGCCAGCAGTGAACGGACAGATACGCAGTATTTT. Translated: CASSERTDTQYF.

The rearrangement joins TRBV25-1 to TRBJ1-5; D ambiguous. The CDR3 covers 13 residues. Germline assignment: CDR1 MGHDK and CDR2 SYGVNS. V dropped 7 bases and J dropped 4 bases, with 11 bases sitting between them. The chain's CDR3 is CASMGPGNQPQHF. The CDR3 region has the DNA TGTGCCAGCATGGGTCCGGGGAATCAGCCCCAGCATTTT.

The rearrangement uses TRBV6-6 and TRBJ2-6; D unclear. The CDR3 has 15 amino acids. Germline-derived CDR1 and CDR2 are MNHNY and SVGAGI (reference sequence). V was pared by 7 bases and J by 7 bases, with 17 bases between. CDR3 bases: TGTGCCAGCACTTCGGCAGTAGGCGGCGCCAACGTCCTGACTTTC. This translates into CASTSAVGGANVLTF.

The CDR3 nucleotides are TGTGCCAGCAGCTTAGGGGACAGGGTATCAGATACGCAGTATTTT. Translated, it gives CASSLGDRVSDTQYF. The chain has TRBV11-2 and TRBJ2-3, with 9 bases matching TRBD1. Germline V CDR1 and CDR2: SGHAT, FQNNGV. Trimming took 1 base from V and 4 from J; bases not matched to a gene: 3. The CDR3 runs to 15 residues.

The CDR3 sequence is CASSLAPRELYEQYF. CDR3 nucleotide sequence: TGTGCCAGCAGCTTGGCCCCCCGGGAACTCTACGAGCAGTACTTC. This chain joins TRBV5-5 and TRBJ2-7, with D maybe TRBD2 (5 bases). V lost 0 bases to trimming and J lost 3 bases, with 13 bases between them. The CDR3 covers 15 residues. The V gene's germline CDR1 is SGHKS and CDR2 YYEKEE (reference sequence).

The chain recombines TRBV7-2 with TRBJ1-3, with 8 bases fitting TRBD1. The ends lost 5 bases at V and 1 base at J; junction bases unmatched: 4. CDR1 and CDR2 (germline): SGHTA, FQGNSA. CDR3 size: 15 residues. This CDR3 is CASSPRQGSGNTIYF. The CDR3 coding sequence is TGTGCCAGCAGCCCCCGACAGGGGTCTGGAAACACCATATATTTT.

The chain couples TRBV18 to TRBJ1-3; D ambiguous. There are 13 residues in the CDR3. Trimming left V 3 bases short and J 0 bases short, with 3 bases between. Germline loops: CDR1 KGHSH, CDR2 LQKENI. CDR3 nucleotide sequence: TGTGCCAGCTCACCCAACTCTGGAAACACCATATATTTT. Residues: CASSPNSGNTIYF.

This sequence joins TRBV5-1 and TRBJ1-3; D is perhaps TRBD1 (5 bases). The CDR3 runs 14 residues. Germline CDR1 SGHRS, CDR2 YFSETQ. Trimming cost V 1 base and J 4 bases, with 9 bases left between them. In DNA, the CDR3 is TGCGCCAGCAGCTTGACGACAGTCGGAAACACCATATATTTT. Translated: CASSLTTVGNTIYF.

The chain recombines TRBV6-1 with TRBJ2-1; 9 nucleotides align to TRBD2. The CDR3 is 15 amino acids. V lost 4 bases to trimming and J lost 3 bases; unmatched junction nucleotides: 4. Per the germline V gene, CDR1 is MNHNS and CDR2 is SASEGT. The DNA for the CDR3 is TGTGCCAGCAGTGCCCTAGCGGGAAACTACAATGAGCAGTTCTTC. Amino acid sequence: CASSALAGNYNEQFF.

CDR3 loop: CASSLGGQGGEQFF. The CDR3 bases are TGTGCCAGCAGCTTAGGGGGCCAGGGTGGTGAGCAGTTCTTC. The genes are TRBV11-2 and TRBJ2-1, with D maybe TRBD1 (5 bases). CDR1 SGHAT and CDR2 FQNNGV come from the germline V gene. The CDR3 runs 14 residues. The V end was cut by 1 base, the J end by 9 bases, with 13 bases between.

The chain joins TRBV7-9 to TRBJ2-2; 8 positions match TRBD1. This CDR3 has 15 amino acids. Losses at the gene ends were 0 bases for V and 5 bases for J; bases not matched to a gene: 2. Germline V gene sequence: CDR1 SEHNR, CDR2 FQNEAQ (reference sequence). The CDR3 here is CASSLAQGGTGELFF. The DNA of the CDR3 is TGTGCCAGCAGCTTAGCACAGGGGGGAACCGGGGAGCTGTTTTTT. Drawing the rest from reference TRBV7-9 and TRBJ2-2, the complete variable domain is DTGVSQNPRHKITKRGQNVTFRCDPISEHNRLYWYRQTLGQGPEFLTYFQNEAQLEKSRLLSDRFSAERPKGSFSTLEIQRTEQGDSAMYLCASSLAQGGTGELFFGEGSRLTVL.

The chain carries TRBV4-3 and TRBJ2-2; 9 bases fit TRBD1. This CDR3 spans 16 amino acids. Per germline, CDR1 LGHNA and CDR2 YSLEER. V lost 6 bases and J lost 4; bases outside the gene matches: 9. CDR3 sequence (DNA): TGCGCCAGCAGTCCCACAGGGGGCGCCGGCACCGGGGAGCTGTTTTTT. This sequence encodes CASSPTGGAGTGELFF.

V and J are TRBV7-2 and TRBJ2-3; unclear D gene. The ends were cut back, 0 bases at V and 2 bases at J, with 9 bases in the middle. Looked up from germline, CDR1 is SGHTA and CDR2 is FQGNSA. This CDR3 is built from 15 residues. This CDR3 is CASSLAHYNTDTQYF. The CDR3 DNA is TGTGCCAGCAGCTTAGCGCACTACAACACAGATACGCAGTATTTT.

The CDR3 protein is CASSLGPESNQPQHF. The DNA for the CDR3 is TGCGCCAGCAGCTTGGGTCCGGAGAGCAATCAGCCCCAGCATTTT. V usage is TRBV5-1 and J usage is TRBJ1-5, with D unclear. In germline, CDR1 is SGHRS, CDR2 YFSETQ. The V end was cut by 0 bases, the J end by 1 base, with 8 bases between. This CDR3 comprises 15 residues.

The sample holds one count of this clone. This chain joins TRBV4-3 and TRBJ2-7; 8 bases are a match to TRBD1. In germline, CDR1 is LGHNA, CDR2 YSLEER. The trim removed 3 bases at V and 0 bases at J, leaving 4 bases unmatched. The CDR3 length is 15 residues. The CDR3: CASSQDREYSYEQYF. The CDR3 DNA reads TGCGCCAGCAGCCAGGACAGGGAATACTCCTACGAGCAGTACTTC.

The chain couples TRBV4-3 to TRBJ2-5; D gene ambiguous. V lost 0 bases and J lost 5, with 7 bases in between. The CDR3 runs 13 residues. Germline values: CDR1 LGHNA, CDR2 YSLEER. CDR3 DNA sequence: TGCGCCAGCAGCCAAGAACTATTGGAGACCCAGTACTTC. Amino acid sequence: CASSQELLETQYF.